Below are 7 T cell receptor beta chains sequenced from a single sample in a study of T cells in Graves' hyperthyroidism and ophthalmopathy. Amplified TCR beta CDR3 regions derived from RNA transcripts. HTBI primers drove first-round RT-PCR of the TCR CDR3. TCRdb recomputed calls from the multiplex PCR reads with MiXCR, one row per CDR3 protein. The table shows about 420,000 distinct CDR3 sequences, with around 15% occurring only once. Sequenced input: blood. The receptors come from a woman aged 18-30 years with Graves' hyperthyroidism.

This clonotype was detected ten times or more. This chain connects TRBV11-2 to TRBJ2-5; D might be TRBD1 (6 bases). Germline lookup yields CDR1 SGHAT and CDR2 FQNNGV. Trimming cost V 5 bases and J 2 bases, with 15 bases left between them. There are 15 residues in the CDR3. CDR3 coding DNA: TGTGCCAGCAGCCTCACCGACAGGTTACAAGAGACCCAGTACTTC. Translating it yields CASSLTDRLQETQYF. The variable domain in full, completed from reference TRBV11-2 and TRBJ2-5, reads EAGVAQSPRYKIIEKRQSVAFWCNPISGHATLYWYQQILGQGPKLLIQFQNNGVVDDSQLPKDRFSAERLKGVDSTLKIQPAKLEDSAVYLCASSLTDRLQETQYFGPGTRLLVL.

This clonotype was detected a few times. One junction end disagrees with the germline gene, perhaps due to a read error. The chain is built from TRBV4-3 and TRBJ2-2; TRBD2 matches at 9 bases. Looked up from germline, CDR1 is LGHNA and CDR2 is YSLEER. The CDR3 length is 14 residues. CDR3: CASSQASGTGELFF. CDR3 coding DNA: TGCGCCAGCAGCCAAGCTAGCGGGACCGGGGAGTTGTTTTTT.

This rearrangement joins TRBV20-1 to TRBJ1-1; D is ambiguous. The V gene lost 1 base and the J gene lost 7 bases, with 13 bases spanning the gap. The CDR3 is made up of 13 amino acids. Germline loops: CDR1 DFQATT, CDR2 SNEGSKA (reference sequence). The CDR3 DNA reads TGCAGTGCTAGAGCTCGGGCAGTCCTTGAAGCTTTCTTT. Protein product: CSARARAVLEAFF.

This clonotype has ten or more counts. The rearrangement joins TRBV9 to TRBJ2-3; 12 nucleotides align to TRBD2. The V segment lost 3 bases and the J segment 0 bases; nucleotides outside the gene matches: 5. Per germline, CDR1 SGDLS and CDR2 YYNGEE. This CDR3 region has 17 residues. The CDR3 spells CASSAIGTSGSTDTQYF. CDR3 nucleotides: TGTGCCAGCAGCGCCATCGGGACTAGCGGGAGCACAGATACGCAGTATTTT.

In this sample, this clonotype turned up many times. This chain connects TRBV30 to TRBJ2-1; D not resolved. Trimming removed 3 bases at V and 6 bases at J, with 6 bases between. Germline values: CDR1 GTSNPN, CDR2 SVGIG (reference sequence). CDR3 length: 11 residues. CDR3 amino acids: CAWSPRNEQFF. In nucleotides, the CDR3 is TGTGCCTGGAGCCCCCGCAATGAGCAGTTCTTC.

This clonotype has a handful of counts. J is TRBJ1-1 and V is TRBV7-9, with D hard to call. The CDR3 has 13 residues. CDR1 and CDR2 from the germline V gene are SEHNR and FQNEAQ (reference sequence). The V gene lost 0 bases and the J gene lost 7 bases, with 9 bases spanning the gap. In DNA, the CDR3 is TGTGCCAGCAGCTTAGCGCTCGCAGGTGAAGCTTTCTTT. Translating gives CASSLALAGEAFF.

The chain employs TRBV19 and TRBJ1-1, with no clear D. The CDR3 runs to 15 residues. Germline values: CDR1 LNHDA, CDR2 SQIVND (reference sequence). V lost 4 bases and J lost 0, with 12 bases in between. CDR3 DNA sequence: TGTGCCAGTAGTACCCAGGACGGTTTGAACACTGAAGCTTTCTTT. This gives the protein CASSTQDGLNTEAFF.